This passage covers 14 T cell receptor beta chains from one sample sequenced in a study of blood T cell repertoires in COVID-19. Assay: immunoSEQ multiplex PCR; the TCRdb copy retains only in-frame clones and omits some. This sample has under 150,000 clones, with roughly 88% found just once. The sequenced sample was peripheral blood. Receptors originate from a woman aged 60-70 years with COVID-19, enrolled during active disease.

The J gene is TRBJ2-1, the V gene TRBV5-4, with 14 bases aligning to TRBD2. The germline CDR1 and CDR2 sequences are SGHNT and YYREEE (reference sequence). This CDR3 contains 15 residues. V shed 2 bases and J 8 bases; nucleotides not matched to a gene: 3. The DNA of the CDR3 is TGTGCCAGCAGCTTCCCGACTAGCGGGGGGGATGAGCAGTTCTTC. Translating gives CASSFPTSGGDEQFF.

V and J are TRBV10-2 and TRBJ2-5; 16 bases agree with TRBD2. Trimming removed 2 bases from V and 2 bases from J; junction bases left unmatched: 2. The CDR3 length is 17 residues. Per the germline V gene, CDR1 is WSHSY and CDR2 is SAAADI. The CDR3 here is CASSEAGLAGGQETQYF. The CDR3 DNA sequence: TGCGCCAGCAGTGAGGCGGGACTAGCGGGGGGGCAAGAGACCCAGTACTTC.

V usage is TRBV29-1 and J usage is TRBJ1-3; D gene uncertain. The CDR3 sequence is 13 residues long. The germline V gene has CDR1 SQVTM and CDR2 ANQGSEA. Trimming took off 5 bases at V and 4 bases at J, with 12 bases between the two ends. The CDR3, as DNA: TGCAGCGTTCGGGAAAATATCGGAAACACCATATATTTT. This codes for CSVRENIGNTIYF.

The DNA for the CDR3 is TGCGCCAGCAGCTTGGAGGGGGCAGATCAGCCCCAGCATTTT. Protein sequence: CASSLEGADQPQHF. The chain recombines TRBV5-1 with TRBJ1-5; 7 bases align to TRBD1. Germline values: CDR1 SGHRS, CDR2 YFSETQ. Germline trimming cut 0 bases from V and 5 bases from J; bases unmatched to any gene: 2. The CDR3 is 14 residues long.

The rearrangement joins TRBV18 to TRBJ2-1, with 9 bases that match TRBD2. The V segment lost 0 bases and the J segment 7 bases; nucleotides outside the gene matches: 4. Germline V CDR1 and CDR2: KGHSH, LQKENI. CDR3 size: 15 residues. CDR3 protein: CASSPPAGGGNEQFF. CDR3 nucleotide sequence: TGTGCCAGCTCACCACCGGCGGGAGGGGGTAATGAGCAGTTCTTC.

The chain carries TRBV5-1 and TRBJ2-3; D might be TRBD2 (5 bases). The CDR3 spans 14 residues. Trimming removed 0 bases at V and 0 bases at J, with 5 bases between. Per the germline V gene, CDR1 is SGHRS and CDR2 is YFSETQ. As DNA, the CDR3 is TGCGCCAGCAGCTTGGGAGGGAGCACAGATACGCAGTATTTT. Translation: CASSLGGSTDTQYF.

This clone was counted once. The V gene is TRBV27, the J gene TRBJ2-3; 7 bases align to TRBD2. Germline values: CDR1 MNHEY, CDR2 SMNVEV (reference sequence). V shed 9 bases, J shed 2 bases, and the junction held 11 bases outside the gene matches. The CDR3 has 15 residues. In DNA, the CDR3 is TGTGCCAGTTCTACTAGCGTGATCACCACAGATACGCAGTATTTT. Protein product: CASSTSVITTDTQYF.

This chain connects TRBV24-1 to TRBJ2-5, with 8 bases that match TRBD2. The CDR3 is 16 residues long. The germline CDR1 and CDR2 sequences are KGHDR and SFDVKD. Germline trimming cut 4 bases from V and 5 bases from J; bases unmatched to any gene: 11. Here the CDR3 reads CATSDSTGGEVETQYF. In DNA form, the CDR3 reads TGTGCCACCAGTGACTCGACCGGGGGGGAGGTGGAGACCCAGTACTTC.

V and J are TRBV5-6 and TRBJ2-1, with 11 nucleotides matching TRBD2. The CDR3 length is 15 residues. V was clipped by 4 bases and J by 12 bases; unmatched bases: 12. Germline CDR1 reads SGHDT; CDR2 reads YYEEEE. In DNA form, the CDR3 reads TGTGCCAGCAGCCTAGGGACTAGCGGAAGGTCCGTGCAGTTCTTC. This encodes CASSLGTSGRSVQFF.

V usage is TRBV19 and J usage is TRBJ2-2; 13 bases line up with TRBD2. The CDR3 loop spans 16 amino acids. Germline V gene sequence: CDR1 LNHDA, CDR2 SQIVND (reference sequence). The V and J ends lost 4 bases and 6 bases, in that order; junction bases with no gene match: 5. The CDR3 DNA follows: TGTGCCAGTAGTACTAGACTAGCGGGGGGTCCCGGGGAGCTGTTTTTT. This translates into CASSTRLAGGPGELFF.

The rearrangement uses TRBV20-1 and TRBJ1-1, with D possibly matching TRBD1 (5 bases). The germline V gene has CDR1 DFQATT and CDR2 SNEGSKA (reference sequence). The germline V and J ends were trimmed by 6 bases and 5 bases, with 10 bases remaining between them. The CDR3 contains 11 residues. The CDR3 nucleotides are TGCAGTGCCTCGGGGGGAACTGAAGCTTTCTTT. This codes for CSASGGTEAFF.

The sample holds a few counts of this clone. The chain has TRBV7-9 and TRBJ2-6; perhaps TRBD1 as D (6 bases). V was trimmed by 8 bases and J by 1 base, leaving 18 bases between them. Germline CDR1 and CDR2: SEHNR and FQNEAQ (reference sequence). CDR3 length: 17 residues. The CDR3 DNA reads as TGTGCCAGCCCAGAGGTGGGGGCCCCTTCTGGGGCCAACGTCCTGACTTTC. It is translated as CASPEVGAPSGANVLTF. Combining the CDR3 with reference TRBV7-9 and TRBJ2-6 gives the whole variable domain DTGVSQNPRHKITKRGQNVTFRCDPISEHNRLYWYRQTLGQGPEFLTYFQNEAQLEKSRLLSDRFSAERPKGSFSTLEIQRTEQGDSAMYLCASPEVGAPSGANVLTFGAGSRLTVL.

This sequence joins TRBV3-1 (or the pseudogene TRBV3-2) and TRBJ1-5; D gene ambiguous. Germline lookup yields CDR1 LGHDT and CDR2 YNNKEL (reference sequence). This CDR3 region has 14 residues. V shed 1 base and J shed 5 bases, with 9 bases lying between them. Here the CDR3 reads CASSQGMRDQPQHF. CDR3 sequence (DNA): TGTGCCAGCAGCCAAGGGATGAGGGATCAGCCCCAGCATTTT.

J is TRBJ1-5 and V is TRBV24-1, with D unresolved. Deletions cut 3 bases from V and 9 bases from J, with 14 bases between. CDR3 length: 14 amino acids. CDR1 and CDR2 from the germline V gene are KGHDR and SFDVKD. CDR3 amino acids: CATSDHSYTRPQHF. CDR3 DNA: TGTGCCACCAGTGATCATAGCTACACTCGGCCCCAGCATTTT.